This T cell receptor (beta chain) appears in the sequencing data of a study of tissue T cells after allogeneic stem cell transplantation. At the level of the study: Before transplant, recipient-origin PBMCs were collected in roughly five GVHD patients. CD3+ T cells were flow-sorted when enough cells; otherwise DNA extracted directly.

The CDR3 is made up of 15 amino acids. In germline, CDR1 is MGHRA, CDR2 YSYEKL. Trimming took 0 bases from V and 8 from J, leaving 13 bases between them. The assay was immunoSEQ multiplex PCR, and TCRdb's table has in-frame clones only and misses some. The sample carries about 6,000 clones, about 79% recorded once. This receptor was identified in a man aged 35-69 years who later had graft-versus-host disease after an allogeneic stem cell transplant. The input for sequencing was blood, taken before transplantation. The gene calls are TRBV4-1 and TRBJ1-4; D is perhaps TRBD1 (5 bases). In DNA form, the CDR3 reads TGCGCCAGCAGCCAAGATGGGACGGGAGGGGAAAAACTGTTTTTT. Encoded protein: CASSQDGTGGEKLFF.